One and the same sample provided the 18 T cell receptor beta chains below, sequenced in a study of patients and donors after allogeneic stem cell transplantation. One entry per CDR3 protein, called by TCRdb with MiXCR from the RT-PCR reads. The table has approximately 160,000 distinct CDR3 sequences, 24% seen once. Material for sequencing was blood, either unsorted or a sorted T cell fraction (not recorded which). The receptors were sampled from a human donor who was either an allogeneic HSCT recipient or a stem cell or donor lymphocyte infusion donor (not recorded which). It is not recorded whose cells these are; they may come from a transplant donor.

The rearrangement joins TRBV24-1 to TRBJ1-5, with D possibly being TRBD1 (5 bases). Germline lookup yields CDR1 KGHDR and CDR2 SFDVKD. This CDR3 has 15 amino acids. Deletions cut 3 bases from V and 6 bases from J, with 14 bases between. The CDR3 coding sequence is TGTGCCACCAGTGATGGTCAGGGAACTCGTCAGCCCCAGCATTTT. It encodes CATSDGQGTRQPQHF.

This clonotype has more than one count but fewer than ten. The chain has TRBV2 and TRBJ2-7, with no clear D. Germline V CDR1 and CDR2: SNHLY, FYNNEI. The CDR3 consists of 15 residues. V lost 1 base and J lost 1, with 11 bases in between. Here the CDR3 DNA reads TGTGCCAGCAGTGAAGTCTGGCCGGATTCCTACGAGCAGTACTTC. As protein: CASSEVWPDSYEQYF.

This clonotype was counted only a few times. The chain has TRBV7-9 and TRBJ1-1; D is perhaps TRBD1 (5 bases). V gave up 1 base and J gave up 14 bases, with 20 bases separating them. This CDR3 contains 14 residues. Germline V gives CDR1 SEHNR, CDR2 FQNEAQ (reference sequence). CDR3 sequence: CASSLGVQDLASFF. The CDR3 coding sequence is TGTGCCAGCAGCTTAGGAGTACAGGACTTGGCCAGCTTCTTT.

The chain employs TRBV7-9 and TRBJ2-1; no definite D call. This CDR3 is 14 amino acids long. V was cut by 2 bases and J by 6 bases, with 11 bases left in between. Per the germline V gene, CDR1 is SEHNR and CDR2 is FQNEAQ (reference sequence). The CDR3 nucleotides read TGTGCCAGCAGCTTATTCCTGGGCCCCAATGAGCAGTTCTTC. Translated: CASSLFLGPNEQFF.

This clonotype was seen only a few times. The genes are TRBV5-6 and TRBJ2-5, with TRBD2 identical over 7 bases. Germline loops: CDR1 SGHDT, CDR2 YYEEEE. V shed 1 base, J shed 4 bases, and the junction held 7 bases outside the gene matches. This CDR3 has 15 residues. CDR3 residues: CASSLRDTGGETQYF. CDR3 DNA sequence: TGTGCCAGCAGCTTGCGCGACACGGGGGGAGAGACCCAGTACTTC.

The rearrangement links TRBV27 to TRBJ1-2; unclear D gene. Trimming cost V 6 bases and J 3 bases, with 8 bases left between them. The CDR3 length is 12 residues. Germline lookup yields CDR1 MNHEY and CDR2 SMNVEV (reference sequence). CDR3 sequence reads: CASRRQDYGYTF. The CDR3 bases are TGTGCCAGCAGGCGGCAGGACTATGGCTACACCTTC.

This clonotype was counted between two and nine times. The CDR3 here is CASSGGGTVDYFNEQFF. The CDR3, as DNA: TGTGCCAGCAGCGGCGGGGGGACTGTCGACTACTTCAATGAGCAGTTCTTC. The V and J genes are TRBV6-5 and TRBJ2-1; TRBD2 aligns across 8 bases. Germline trimming cut 6 bases from V and 6 bases from J; bases unmatched to any gene: 16. The CDR3 runs 17 residues. Germline V gives CDR1 MNHEY, CDR2 SVGAGI.

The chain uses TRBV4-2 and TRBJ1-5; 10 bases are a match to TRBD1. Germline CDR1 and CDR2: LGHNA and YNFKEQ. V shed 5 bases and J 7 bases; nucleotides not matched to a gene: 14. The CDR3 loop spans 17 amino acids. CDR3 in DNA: TGTGCCAGCAGCTCCAAGGGGGGGACAGGGGCTTCCCAGCCCCAGCATTTT. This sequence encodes CASSSKGGTGASQPQHF.

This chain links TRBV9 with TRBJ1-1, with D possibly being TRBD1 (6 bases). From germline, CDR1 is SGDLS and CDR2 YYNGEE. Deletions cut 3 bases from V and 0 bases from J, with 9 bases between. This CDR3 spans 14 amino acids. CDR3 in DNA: TGTGCCAGCAGCGCGGGACATCTGAACACTGAAGCTTTCTTT. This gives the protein CASSAGHLNTEAFF.

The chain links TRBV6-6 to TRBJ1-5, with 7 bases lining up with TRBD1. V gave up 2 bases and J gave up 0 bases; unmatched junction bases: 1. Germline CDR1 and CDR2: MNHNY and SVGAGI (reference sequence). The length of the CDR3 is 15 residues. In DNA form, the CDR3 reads TGTGCCAGCAGTTACGGGACAGATAGCAATCAGCCCCAGCATTTT. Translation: CASSYGTDSNQPQHF.

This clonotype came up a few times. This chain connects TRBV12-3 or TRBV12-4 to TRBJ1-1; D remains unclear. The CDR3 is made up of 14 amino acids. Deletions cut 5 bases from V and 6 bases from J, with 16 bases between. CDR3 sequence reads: CASSRYPGVPEAFF. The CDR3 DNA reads TGTGCCAGCAGTCGTTACCCCGGGGTTCCTGAAGCTTTCTTT.

CDR3 sequence (DNA): TGTGCCAGCCGACACTCTACCACTGCTGAGCAGTTCTTC. It is translated as CASRHSTTAEQFF. The rearrangement links TRBV12-3 or TRBV12-4 to TRBJ2-1; D uncertain. Trimming shortened V by 8 bases and J by 9 bases, and 17 bases separated the two germline ends. The CDR3 has 13 amino acids.

CDR3 coding DNA: TGTGCCAGCAGCTTCAAGGGGGACAACAGGGGCTACACCTTC. This encodes CASSFKGDNRGYTF. The rearrangement uses TRBV7-2 and TRBJ1-2, with a possible D match to TRBD1 (6 bases). Trimming cost V 3 bases and J 8 bases, with 16 bases left between them. The CDR3 length is 14 residues. CDR1 is SGHTA, CDR2 FQGNSA, per germline.

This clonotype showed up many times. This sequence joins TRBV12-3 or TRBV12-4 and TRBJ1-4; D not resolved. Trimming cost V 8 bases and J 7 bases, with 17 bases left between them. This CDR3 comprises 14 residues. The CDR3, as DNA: TGTGCCAGCGGAAGTGAACTGGGCGGTGAAAAACTGTTTTTT. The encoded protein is CASGSELGGEKLFF.

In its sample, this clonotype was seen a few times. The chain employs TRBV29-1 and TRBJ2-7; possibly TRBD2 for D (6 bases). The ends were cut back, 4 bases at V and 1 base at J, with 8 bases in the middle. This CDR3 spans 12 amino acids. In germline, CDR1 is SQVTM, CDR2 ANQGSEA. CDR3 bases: TGCAGCGTTGGTGGGGGGTCCTACGAGCAGTACTTC. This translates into CSVGGGSYEQYF.

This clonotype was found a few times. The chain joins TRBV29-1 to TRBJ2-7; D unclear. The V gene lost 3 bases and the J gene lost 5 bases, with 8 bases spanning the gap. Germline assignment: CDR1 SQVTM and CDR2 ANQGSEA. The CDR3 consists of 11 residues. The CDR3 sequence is CSVDWLNEQYF. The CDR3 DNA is TGCAGCGTTGATTGGCTAAACGAGCAGTACTTC.

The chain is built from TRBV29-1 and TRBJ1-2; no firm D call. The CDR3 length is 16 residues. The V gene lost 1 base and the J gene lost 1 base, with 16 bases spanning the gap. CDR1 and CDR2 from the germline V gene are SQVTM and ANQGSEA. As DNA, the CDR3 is TGCAGCGTTGAAGGGCCCCTCGAGAGAATTAACTATGGCTACACCTTC. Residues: CSVEGPLERINYGYTF.

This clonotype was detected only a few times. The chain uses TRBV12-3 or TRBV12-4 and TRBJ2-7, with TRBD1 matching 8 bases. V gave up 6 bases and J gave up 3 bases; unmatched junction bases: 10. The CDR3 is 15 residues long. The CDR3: CASSSGQGILYEQYF. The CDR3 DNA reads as TGTGCCAGCAGCTCAGGACAGGGAATCCTCTACGAGCAGTACTTC.